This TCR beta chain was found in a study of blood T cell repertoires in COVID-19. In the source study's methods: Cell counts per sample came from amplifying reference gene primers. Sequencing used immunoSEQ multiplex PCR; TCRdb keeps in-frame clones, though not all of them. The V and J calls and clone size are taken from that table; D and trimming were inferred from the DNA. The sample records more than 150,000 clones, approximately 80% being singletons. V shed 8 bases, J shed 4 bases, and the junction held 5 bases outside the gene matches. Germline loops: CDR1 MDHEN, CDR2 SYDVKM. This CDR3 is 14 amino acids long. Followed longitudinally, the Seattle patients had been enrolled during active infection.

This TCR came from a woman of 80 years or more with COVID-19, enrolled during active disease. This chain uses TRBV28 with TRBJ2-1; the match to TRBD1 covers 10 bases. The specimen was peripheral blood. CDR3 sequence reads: CASEGQGTYNEQFF. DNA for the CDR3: TGTGCCAGCGAGGGACAGGGGACGTACAATGAGCAGTTCTTC.